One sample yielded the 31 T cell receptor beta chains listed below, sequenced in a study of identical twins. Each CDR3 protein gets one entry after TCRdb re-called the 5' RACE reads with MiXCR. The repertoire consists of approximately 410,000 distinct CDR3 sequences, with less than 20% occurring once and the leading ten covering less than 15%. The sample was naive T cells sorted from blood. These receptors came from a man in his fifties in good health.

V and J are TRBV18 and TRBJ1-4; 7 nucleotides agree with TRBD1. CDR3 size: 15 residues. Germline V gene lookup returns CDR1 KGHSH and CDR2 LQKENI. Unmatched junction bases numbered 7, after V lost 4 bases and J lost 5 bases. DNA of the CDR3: TGTGCCAGCTCACTAAACGCACAGGGGAATGAAAAACTGTTTTTT. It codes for CASSLNAQGNEKLFF.

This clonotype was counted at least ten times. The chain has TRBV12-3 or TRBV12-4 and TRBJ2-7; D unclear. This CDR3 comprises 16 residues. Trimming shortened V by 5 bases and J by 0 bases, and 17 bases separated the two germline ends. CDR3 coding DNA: TGTGCCAGCAGTCCCCCCTCTTCGGGTCTCTCCTACGAGCAGTACTTC. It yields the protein CASSPPSSGLSYEQYF.

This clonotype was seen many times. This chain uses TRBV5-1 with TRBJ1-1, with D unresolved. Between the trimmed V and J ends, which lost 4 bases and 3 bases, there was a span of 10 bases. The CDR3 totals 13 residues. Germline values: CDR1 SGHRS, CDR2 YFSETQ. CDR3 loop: CASSSRQDTEAFF. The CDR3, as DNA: TGCGCCAGCAGCAGCCGGCAAGACACTGAAGCTTTCTTT.

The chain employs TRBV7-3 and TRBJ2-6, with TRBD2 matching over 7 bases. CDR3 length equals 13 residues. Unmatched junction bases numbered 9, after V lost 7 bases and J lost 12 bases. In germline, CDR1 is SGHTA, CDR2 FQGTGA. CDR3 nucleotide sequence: TGTGCCAGCAATAGGGACGGGGAGGGCGTCCTGACTTTC. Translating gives CASNRDGEGVLTF.

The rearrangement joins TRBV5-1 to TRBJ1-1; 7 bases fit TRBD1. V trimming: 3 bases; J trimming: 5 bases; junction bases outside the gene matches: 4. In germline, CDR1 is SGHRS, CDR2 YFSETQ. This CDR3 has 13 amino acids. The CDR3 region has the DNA TGCGCCAGCAGCTGGACAGGCCAGACTGAAGCTTTCTTT. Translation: CASSWTGQTEAFF.

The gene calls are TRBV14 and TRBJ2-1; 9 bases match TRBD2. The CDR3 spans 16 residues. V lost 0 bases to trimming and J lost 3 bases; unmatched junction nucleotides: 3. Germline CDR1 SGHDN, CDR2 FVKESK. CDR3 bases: TGTGCCAGCAGCCAAGATCGGACTAGCGTCTACAATGAGCAGTTCTTC. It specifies CASSQDRTSVYNEQFF.

The CDR3 region has the DNA TGTGCCAGCAGCCCCTTCGGGACAGGCACTAACTATGGCTACACCTTC. The encoded protein is CASSPFGTGTNYGYTF. The chain combines TRBV7-9 with TRBJ1-2, with TRBD1 identical over 8 bases. The junction had 8 bases not matched to a gene; V was cut back by 5 bases and J by 0 bases. Germline V gene lookup returns CDR1 SEHNR and CDR2 FQNEAQ (reference sequence). CDR3 length: 16 residues. Full variable domain (rest looked up from reference TRBV7-9 and TRBJ1-2): DTGVSQNPRHKITKRGQNVTFRCDPISEHNRLYWYRQTLGQGPEFLTYFQNEAQLEKSRLLSDRFSAERPKGSFSTLEIQRTEQGDSAMYLCASSPFGTGTNYGYTFGSGTRLTVV.

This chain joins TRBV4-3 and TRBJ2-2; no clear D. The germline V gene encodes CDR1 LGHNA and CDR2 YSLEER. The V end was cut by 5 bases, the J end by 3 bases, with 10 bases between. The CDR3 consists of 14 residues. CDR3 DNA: TGCGCCAGCAGCAGTGTCCAATACACCGGGGAGCTGTTTTTT. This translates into CASSSVQYTGELFF.

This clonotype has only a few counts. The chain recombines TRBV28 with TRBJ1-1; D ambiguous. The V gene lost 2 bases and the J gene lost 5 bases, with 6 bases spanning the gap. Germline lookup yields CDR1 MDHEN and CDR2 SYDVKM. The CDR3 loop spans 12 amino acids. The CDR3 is CASSLALTEAFF. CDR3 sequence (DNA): TGTGCCAGCAGTTTAGCGTTAACTGAAGCTTTCTTT.

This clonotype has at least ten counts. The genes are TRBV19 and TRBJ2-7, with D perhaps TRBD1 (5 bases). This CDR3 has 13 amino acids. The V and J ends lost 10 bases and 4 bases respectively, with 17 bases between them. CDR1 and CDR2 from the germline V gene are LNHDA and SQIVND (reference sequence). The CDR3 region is CATPQTEPYEQYF. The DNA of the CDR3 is TGTGCCACCCCCCAGACAGAGCCGTACGAGCAGTACTTC.

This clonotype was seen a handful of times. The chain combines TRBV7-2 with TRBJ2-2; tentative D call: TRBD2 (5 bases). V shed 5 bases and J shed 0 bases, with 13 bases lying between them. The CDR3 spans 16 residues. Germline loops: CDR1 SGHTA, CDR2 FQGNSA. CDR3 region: CASSPVRTPNTGELFF. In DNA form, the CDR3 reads TGTGCCAGCAGCCCGGTTCGGACTCCGAACACCGGGGAGCTGTTTTTT. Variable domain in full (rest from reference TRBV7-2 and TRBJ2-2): GAGVSQSPSNKVTEKGKDVELRCDPISGHTALYWYRQSLGQGLEFLIYFQGNSAPDKSGLPSDRFSAERTGGSVSTLTIQRTQQEDSAVYLCASSPVRTPNTGELFFGEGSRLTVL.

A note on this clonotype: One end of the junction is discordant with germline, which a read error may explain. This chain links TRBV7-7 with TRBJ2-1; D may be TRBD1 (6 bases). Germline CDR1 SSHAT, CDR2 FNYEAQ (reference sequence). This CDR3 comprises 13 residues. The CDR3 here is CASSQGLKNEQFF. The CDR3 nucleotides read TGTGCTAGCAGTCAGGGGCTAAAAAATGAGCAGTTCTTC.

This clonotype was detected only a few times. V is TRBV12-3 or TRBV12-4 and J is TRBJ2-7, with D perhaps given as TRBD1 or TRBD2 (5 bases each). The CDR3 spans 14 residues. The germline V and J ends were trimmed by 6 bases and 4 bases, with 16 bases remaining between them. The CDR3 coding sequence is TGTGCCAGCAGCTTCGACTCCGGGGCATACGAGCAGTACTTC. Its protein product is CASSFDSGAYEQYF.

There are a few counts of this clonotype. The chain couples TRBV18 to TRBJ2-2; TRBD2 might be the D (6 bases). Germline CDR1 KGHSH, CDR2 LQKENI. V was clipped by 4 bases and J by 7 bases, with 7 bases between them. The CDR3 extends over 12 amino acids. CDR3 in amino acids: CASSREVGELFF. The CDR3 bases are TGTGCCAGCTCACGGGAGGTCGGGGAGCTGTTTTTT.

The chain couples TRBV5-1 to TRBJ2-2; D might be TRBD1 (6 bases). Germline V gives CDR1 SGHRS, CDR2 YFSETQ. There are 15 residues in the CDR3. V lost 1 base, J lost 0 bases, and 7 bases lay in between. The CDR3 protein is CASSLNRANTGELFF. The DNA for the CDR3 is TGCGCCAGCAGCTTGAACAGGGCGAACACCGGGGAGCTGTTTTTT.

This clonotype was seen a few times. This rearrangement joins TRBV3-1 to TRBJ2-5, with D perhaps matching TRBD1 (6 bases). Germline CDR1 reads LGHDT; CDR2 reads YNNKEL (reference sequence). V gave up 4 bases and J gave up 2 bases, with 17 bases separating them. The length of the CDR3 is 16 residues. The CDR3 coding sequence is TGTGCCAGCAGCCCAAGACCGACAGGCGAACAAGAGACCCAGTACTTC. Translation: CASSPRPTGEQETQYF.

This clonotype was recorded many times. CDR3 protein: CASRLSGGGETQYF. CDR3 coding DNA: TGTGCCAGCAGACTCAGCGGGGGTGGGGAGACCCAGTACTTC. This chain uses TRBV7-9 with TRBJ2-5; 8 bases are shared with TRBD2. The junction had 8 bases not matched to a gene; V was cut back by 6 bases and J by 5 bases. Germline assignment: CDR1 SEHNR and CDR2 FQNEAQ (reference sequence). This CDR3 spans 14 amino acids.

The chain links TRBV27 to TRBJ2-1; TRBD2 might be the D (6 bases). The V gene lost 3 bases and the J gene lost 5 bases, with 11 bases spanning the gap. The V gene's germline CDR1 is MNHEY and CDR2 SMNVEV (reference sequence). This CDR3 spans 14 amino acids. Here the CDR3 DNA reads TGTGCCAGCAGTTTTGGGCGGGGAAACAATGAGCAGTTCTTC. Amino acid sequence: CASSFGRGNNEQFF.

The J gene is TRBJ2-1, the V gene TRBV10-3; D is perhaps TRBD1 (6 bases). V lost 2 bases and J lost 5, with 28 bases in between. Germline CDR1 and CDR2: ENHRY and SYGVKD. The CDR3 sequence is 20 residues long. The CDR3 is CAISEQERAWGQGYHNEQFF. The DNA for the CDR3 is TGTGCCATCAGTGAGCAAGAGAGGGCATGGGGGCAGGGGTACCACAATGAGCAGTTCTTC.

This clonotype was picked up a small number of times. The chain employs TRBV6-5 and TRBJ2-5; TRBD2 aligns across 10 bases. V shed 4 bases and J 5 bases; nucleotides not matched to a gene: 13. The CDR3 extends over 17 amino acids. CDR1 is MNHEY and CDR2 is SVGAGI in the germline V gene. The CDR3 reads CASSWGSGRTLGETQYF. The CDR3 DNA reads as TGTGCCAGCAGTTGGGGTAGCGGGAGGACCCTCGGGGAGACCCAGTACTTC.

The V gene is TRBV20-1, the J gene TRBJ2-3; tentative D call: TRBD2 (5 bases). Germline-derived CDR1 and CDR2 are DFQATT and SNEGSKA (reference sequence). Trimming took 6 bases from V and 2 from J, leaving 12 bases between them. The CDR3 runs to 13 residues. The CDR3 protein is CSAKRTFTDTQYF. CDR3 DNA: TGCAGTGCAAAGCGGACCTTCACAGATACGCAGTATTTT.

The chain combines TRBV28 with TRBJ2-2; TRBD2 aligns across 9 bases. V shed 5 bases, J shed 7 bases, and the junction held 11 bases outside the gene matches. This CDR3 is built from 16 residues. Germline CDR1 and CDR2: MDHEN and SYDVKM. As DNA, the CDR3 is TGTGCCAGCAGTGGGTTCGGCGGGAGGGCCGGCGGGGAGCTGTTTTTT. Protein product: CASSGFGGRAGGELFF.

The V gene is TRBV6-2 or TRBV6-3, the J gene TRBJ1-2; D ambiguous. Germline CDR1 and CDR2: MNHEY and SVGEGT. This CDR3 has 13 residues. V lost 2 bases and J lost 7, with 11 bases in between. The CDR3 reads CASSYGRLSGYTF. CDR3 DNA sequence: TGTGCCAGCAGTTACGGACGGCTCAGTGGCTACACCTTC.

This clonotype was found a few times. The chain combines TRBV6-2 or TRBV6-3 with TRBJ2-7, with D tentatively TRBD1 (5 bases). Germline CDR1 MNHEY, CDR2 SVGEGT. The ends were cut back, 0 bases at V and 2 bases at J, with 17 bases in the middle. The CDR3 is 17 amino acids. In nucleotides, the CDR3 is TGTGCCAGCAGTTACTCGATGAGTAGGGGTGGAACCTACGAGCAGTACTTC. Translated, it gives CASSYSMSRGGTYEQYF.

Here the CDR3 reads CASSLWTSGRGEQYF. The CDR3 nucleotides are TGTGCCAGCAGCTTATGGACTAGCGGGAGAGGCGAGCAGTACTTC. This chain links TRBV11-2 with TRBJ2-7, with 13 bases matching TRBD2. V was clipped by 2 bases and J by 6 bases; unmatched bases: 4. This CDR3 is 15 amino acids long. Per germline, CDR1 SGHAT and CDR2 FQNNGV.

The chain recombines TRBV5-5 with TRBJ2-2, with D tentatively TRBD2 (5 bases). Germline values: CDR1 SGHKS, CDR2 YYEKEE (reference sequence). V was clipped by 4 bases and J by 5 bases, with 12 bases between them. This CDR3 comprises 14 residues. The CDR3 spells CASSGVSGTGELFF. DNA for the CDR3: TGTGCCAGCAGCGGGGTCTCGGGGACCGGGGAGCTGTTTTTT.

The CDR3 nucleotides read TGCAGTGCCGAGAAACCGGGACAGTCAAGGGATGAGCAGTTCTTC. It translates to CSAEKPGQSRDEQFF. V and J are TRBV20-1 and TRBJ2-1, with 7 bases identical to TRBD1. The CDR3 runs to 15 residues. Trimming removed 6 bases from V and 8 bases from J; junction bases left unmatched: 16. Looked up from germline, CDR1 is DFQATT and CDR2 is SNEGSKA (reference sequence).

CDR3 coding DNA: TGTGCCAGCAGTTACCTGCAGGGTAGGGAGCAGTTCTTC. This encodes CASSYLQGREQFF. The V call is TRBV6-2 or TRBV6-3, the J call TRBJ2-1, with D perhaps TRBD1 (5 bases). The CDR3 sequence is 13 residues long. Germline-derived CDR1 and CDR2 are MNHEY and SVGEGT. V shed 2 bases and J shed 10 bases, with 12 bases lying between them.

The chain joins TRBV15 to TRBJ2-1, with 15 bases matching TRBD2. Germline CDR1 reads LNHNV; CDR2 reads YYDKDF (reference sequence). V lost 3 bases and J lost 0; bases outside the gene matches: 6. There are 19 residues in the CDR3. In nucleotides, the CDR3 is TGTGCCACCAGCAGCCGGACTAGCGGGAGGGATAGCTCCTACAATGAGCAGTTCTTC. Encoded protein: CATSSRTSGRDSSYNEQFF.

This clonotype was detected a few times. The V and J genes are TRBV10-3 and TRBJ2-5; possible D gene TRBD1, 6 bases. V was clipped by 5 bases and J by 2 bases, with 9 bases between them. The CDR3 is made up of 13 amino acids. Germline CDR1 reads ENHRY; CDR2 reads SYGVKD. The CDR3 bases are TGTGCCATCAGTCCAGGGGTGCAAGAGACCCAGTACTTC. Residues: CAISPGVQETQYF.

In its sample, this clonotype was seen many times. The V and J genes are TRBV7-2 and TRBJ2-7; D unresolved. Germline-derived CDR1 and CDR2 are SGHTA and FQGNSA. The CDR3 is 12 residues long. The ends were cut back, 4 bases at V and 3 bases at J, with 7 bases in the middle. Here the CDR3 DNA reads TGTGCCAGCAGCTCTACCCACTACGAGCAGTACTTC. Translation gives CASSSTHYEQYF.